This TCR beta chain was sequenced in a study of tumor-infiltrating lymphocytes in primary liver carcinoma. Study at large: There were tumors of stage T1-T3 N0M0, each 4.2 to 10 cm across. General study results and limits: Tumor-blood pairs (like tumor-adjacent pairs) overlapped less than tumor region pairs did. Tumor specimens were characterized by a significantly higher top-250-clone fraction than blood (p = 0.039).

For each extraction, RNA and DNA were obtained together from about 21-30 mg of unsorted bulk tissue. Per tumor, sampling covered five separate regions. As to this clonotype: As yet, its antigen is unknown. This CDR3 fails to terminate in the conserved phenylalanine or tryptophan, so it likely reflects a read error.

Trimming pared 2 bases from V and 3 bases from J, leaving 14 bases between. The CDR3 has 15 amino acids. Germline assignment: CDR1 SGHAT and CDR2 FQDESV (reference sequence). Synthesis of TCR beta cDNA was carried out from 500 ng total RNA with a constant-region primer. TCR beta libraries came from three nested multiplex PCR rounds using slightly modified ARM-PCR. TRBV1-TRBV30 forward and Cbeta reverse primers drove the first two approximately 11-cycle rounds. TCRdb re-derived calls from the multiplex PCR reads in MiXCR, one entry per CDR3 protein. The sample yields some 120,000 distinct CDR3 sequences, about 68% seen once.

This chain connects TRBV11-1 to TRBJ2-7; maybe TRBD1 (5 bases). The TCR was taken from an older woman with primary liver carcinoma and hepatitis B virus infection. The sequenced sample consisted of liver tumor tissue from sampling region 1. This sample's subset: tumor region T1, superior pole. DNA of the CDR3: TGTGCCAGCAGCTTAAGGACATGTGGAAGCTACGAGCAGTACTAC. This encodes CASSLRTCGSYEQYY.